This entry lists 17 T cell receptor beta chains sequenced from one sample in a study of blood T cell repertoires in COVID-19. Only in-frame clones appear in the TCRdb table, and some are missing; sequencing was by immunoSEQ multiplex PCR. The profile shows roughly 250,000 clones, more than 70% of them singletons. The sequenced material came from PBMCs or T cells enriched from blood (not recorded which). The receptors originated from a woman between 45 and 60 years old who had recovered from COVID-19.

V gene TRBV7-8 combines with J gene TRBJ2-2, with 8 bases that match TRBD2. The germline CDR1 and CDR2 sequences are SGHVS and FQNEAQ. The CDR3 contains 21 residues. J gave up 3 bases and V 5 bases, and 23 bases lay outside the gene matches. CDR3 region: CASSPTTHRDRWRGDTGELFF. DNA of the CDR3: TGTGCCAGCAGCCCAACAACTCACCGAGACAGATGGCGGGGGGACACCGGGGAGCTGTTTTTT.

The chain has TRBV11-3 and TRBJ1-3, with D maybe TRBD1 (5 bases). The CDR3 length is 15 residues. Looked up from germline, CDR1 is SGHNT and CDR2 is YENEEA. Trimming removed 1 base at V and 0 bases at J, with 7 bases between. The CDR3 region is CASSLGQNSGNTIYF. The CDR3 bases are TGTGCCAGCAGCTTAGGACAGAACTCTGGAAACACCATATATTTT.

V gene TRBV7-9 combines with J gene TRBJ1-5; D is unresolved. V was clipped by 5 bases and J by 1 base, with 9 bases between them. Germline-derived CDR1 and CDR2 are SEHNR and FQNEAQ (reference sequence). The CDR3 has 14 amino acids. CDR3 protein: CASSDLRSNQPQHF. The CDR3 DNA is TGTGCCAGCAGCGACCTGCGGAGCAATCAGCCCCAGCATTTT. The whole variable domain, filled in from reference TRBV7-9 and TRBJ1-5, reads DTGVSQNPRHKITKRGQNVTFRCDPISEHNRLYWYRQTLGQGPEFLTYFQNEAQLEKSRLLSDRFSAERPKGSFSTLEIQRTEQGDSAMYLCASSDLRSNQPQHFGDGTRLSIL.

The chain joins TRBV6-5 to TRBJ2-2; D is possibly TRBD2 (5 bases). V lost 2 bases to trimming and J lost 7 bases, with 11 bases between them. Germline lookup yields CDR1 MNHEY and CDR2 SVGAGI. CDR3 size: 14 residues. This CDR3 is CASSYIGKGGELFF. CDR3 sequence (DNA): TGTGCCAGCAGTTACATCGGGAAGGGCGGGGAGCTGTTTTTT.

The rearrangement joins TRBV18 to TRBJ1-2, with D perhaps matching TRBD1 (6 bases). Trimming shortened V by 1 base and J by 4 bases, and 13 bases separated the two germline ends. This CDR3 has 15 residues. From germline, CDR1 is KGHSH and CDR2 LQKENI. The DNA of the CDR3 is TGTGCCAGCTCACCACGGGTACAGGGTTCCTATGGCTACACCTTC. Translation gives CASSPRVQGSYGYTF.

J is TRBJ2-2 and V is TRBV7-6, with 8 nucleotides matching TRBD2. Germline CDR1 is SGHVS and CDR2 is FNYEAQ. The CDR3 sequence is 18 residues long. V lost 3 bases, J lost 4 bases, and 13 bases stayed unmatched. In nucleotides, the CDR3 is TGTGCCAGCAGCTTGGGTTTCCGGGAGGGCCGCGGCACCGGGGAGCTGTTTTTT. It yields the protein CASSLGFREGRGTGELFF.

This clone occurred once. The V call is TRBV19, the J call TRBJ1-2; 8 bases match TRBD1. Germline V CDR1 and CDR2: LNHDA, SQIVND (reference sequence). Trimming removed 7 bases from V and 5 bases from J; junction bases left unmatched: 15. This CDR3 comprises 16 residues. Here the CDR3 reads CASTGPRDRSRYGYTF. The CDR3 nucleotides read TGTGCCAGTACCGGGCCCCGGGACAGGAGCCGGTATGGCTACACCTTC.

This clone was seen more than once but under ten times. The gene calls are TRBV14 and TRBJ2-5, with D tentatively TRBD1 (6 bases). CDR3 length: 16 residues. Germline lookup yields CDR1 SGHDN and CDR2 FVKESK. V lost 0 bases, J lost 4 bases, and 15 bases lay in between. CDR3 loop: CASSQDLGGSTETQYF. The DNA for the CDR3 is TGTGCCAGCAGCCAAGATTTAGGGGGATCTACAGAGACCCAGTACTTC.

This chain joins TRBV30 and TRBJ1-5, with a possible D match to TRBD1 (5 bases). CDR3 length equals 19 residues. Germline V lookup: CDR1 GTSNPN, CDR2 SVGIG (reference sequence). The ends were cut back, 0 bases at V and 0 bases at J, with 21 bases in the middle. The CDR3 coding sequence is TGTGCCTGGAGTGTAAGATCCACAGGTCCCCGTTATAGCAATCAGCCCCAGCATTTT. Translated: CAWSVRSTGPRYSNQPQHF. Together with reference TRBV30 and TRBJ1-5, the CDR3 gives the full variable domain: SQTIHQWPATLVQPVGSPLSLECTVEGTSNPNLYWYRQAAGRGLQLLFYSVGIGQISSEVPQNLSASRPQDRQFILSSKKLLLSDSGFYLCAWSVRSTGPRYSNQPQHFGDGTRLSIL.

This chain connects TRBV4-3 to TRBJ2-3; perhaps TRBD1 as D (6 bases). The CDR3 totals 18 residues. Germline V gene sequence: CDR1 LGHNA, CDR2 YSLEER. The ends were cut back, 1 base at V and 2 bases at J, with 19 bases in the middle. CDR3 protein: CASSQGLSGVADTDTQYF. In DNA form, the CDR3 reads TGCGCCAGCAGCCAAGGATTATCAGGGGTTGCGGACACAGATACGCAGTATTTT.

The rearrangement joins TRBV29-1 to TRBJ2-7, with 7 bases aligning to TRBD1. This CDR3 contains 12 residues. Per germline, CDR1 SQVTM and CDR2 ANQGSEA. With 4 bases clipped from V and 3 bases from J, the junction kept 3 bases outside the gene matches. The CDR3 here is CSVARDSYEQYF. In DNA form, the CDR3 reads TGCAGCGTTGCTCGGGACAGCTACGAGCAGTACTTC.

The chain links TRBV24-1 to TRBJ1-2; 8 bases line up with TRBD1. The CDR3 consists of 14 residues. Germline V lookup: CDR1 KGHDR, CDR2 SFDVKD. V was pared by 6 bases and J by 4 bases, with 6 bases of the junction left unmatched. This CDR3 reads CATSSRDRTYGYTF. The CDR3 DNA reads TGTGCCACCAGTTCCCGGGACAGGACCTATGGCTACACCTTC.

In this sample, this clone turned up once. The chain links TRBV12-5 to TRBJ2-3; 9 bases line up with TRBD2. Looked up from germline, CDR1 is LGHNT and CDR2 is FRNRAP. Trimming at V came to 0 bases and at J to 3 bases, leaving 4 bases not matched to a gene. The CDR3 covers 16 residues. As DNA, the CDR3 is TGTGCTAGTGGTTTGGTTTTGCGGGGGGGAACAGATACGCAGTATTTT. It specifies CASGLVLRGGTDTQYF. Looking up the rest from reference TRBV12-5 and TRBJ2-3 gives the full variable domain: DARVTQTPRHKVTEMGQEVTMRCQPILGHNTVFWYRQTMMQGLELLAYFRNRAPLDDSGMPKDRFSAEMPDATLATLKIQPSEPRDSAVYFCASGLVLRGGTDTQYFGPGTRLTVL.

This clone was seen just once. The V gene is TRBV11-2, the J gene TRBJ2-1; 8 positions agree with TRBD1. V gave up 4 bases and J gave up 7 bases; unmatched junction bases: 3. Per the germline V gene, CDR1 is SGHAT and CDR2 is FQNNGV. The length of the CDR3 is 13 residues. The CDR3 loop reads CASSWGQANEQFF. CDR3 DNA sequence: TGTGCCAGCAGCTGGGGACAGGCAAATGAGCAGTTCTTC.

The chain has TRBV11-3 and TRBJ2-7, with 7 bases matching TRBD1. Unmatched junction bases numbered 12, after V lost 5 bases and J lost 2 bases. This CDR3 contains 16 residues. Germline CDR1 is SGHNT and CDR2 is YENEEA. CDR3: CASSHVGQPPTYEQYF. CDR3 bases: TGTGCCAGCAGCCACGTGGGACAGCCCCCGACCTACGAGCAGTACTTC.

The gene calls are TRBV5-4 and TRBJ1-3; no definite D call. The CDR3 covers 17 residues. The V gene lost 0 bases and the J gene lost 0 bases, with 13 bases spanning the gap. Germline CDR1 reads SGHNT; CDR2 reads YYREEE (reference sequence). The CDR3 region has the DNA TGTGCCAGCAGCTTGGCCGGGAGCACGATCTCTGGAAACACCATATATTTT. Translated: CASSLAGSTISGNTIYF.

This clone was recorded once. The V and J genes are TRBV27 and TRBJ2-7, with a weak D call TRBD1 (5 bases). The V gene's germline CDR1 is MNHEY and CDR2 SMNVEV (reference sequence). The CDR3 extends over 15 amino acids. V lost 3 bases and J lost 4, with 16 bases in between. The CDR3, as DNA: TGTGCCAGCAGTTTGAAACGGGTTGGGGCTTACGAGCAGTACTTC. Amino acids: CASSLKRVGAYEQYF.